This TCR beta chain is from a study of response to subunit inactivated influenza vaccine. Findings and limits, study-wide: Only a handful of new T cells, the authors suggested, are recruited with each seasonal influenza vaccination.

MiXCR was run by TCRdb on the RT-PCR reads, yielding one entry per CDR3 protein. The sample has hundreds of thousands of distinct CDR3 sequences, less than 15% seen once. As regards this clonotype: Antigen: not known.

This CDR3 has 17 residues. Trimming left V 0 bases short and J 5 bases short, with 20 bases between. Germline CDR1 and CDR2: DFQATT and SNEGSKA (reference sequence). The sample in question was PBMCs from blood, obtained 14 to 15 days before vaccination. This rearrangement joins TRBV20-1 to TRBJ2-1, with a weak D call TRBD1 (5 bases). This receptor was taken from a man in his forties or fifties who received an inactivated influenza vaccine. CDR3 amino acids: CSARDSSGSWQDNEQFF. CDR3 DNA: TGCAGTGCTAGAGATTCGTCAGGGTCATGGCAGGACAATGAGCAGTTCTTC.